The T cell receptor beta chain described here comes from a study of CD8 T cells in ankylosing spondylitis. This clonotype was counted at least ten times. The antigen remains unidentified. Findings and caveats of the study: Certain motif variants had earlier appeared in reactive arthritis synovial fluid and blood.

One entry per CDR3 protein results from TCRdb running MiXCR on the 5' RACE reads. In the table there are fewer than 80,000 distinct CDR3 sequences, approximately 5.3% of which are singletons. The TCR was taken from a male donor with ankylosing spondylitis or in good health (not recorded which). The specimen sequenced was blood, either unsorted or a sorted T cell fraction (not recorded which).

DNA of the CDR3: TGCGCCAGCAGCTTGGCTTCGGAGCCCAACTACGAGCAGTACTTC. It translates to CASSLASEPNYEQYF. The chain uses TRBV5-1 and TRBJ2-7, with D unclear. Germline CDR1 and CDR2: SGHRS and YFSETQ. Trimming cost V 0 bases and J 3 bases, with 13 bases left between them. The CDR3 covers 15 residues.